Listed below are T cell receptor beta chains from one sample, sequenced in a study of blood T cell repertoires in COVID-19. Sequencing used immunoSEQ multiplex PCR; TCRdb keeps in-frame clones, though not all of them. The sample lists some 250,000 clones; over 75% were seen once. Sequencing used PBMCs or T cells enriched from blood (not recorded which). Receptors were obtained from a woman in her 50s who had recovered from COVID-19. Both conserved end residues are part of each CDR3. D genes are given only for firm matches. The size of a clone is reported for some rows only, either as once, few or many, or as a class for expanded clones.

v_gene: TRBV5-1; j_gene: TRBJ2-1; abundance: -; d_gene: TRBD2; CDR3nt: TGCGCCAGCAGCCGACTAGCGGGGGACTACAATGAGCAGTTCTTC; CDR3aa: CASSRLAGDYNEQFF
v_gene: TRBV28; j_gene: TRBJ2-7; abundance: few; d_gene: TRBD1; CDR3nt: TGTGCCAGCACTCTGGGGGACAGGGAGTTCGAGCAGTACTTC; CDR3aa: CASTLGDREFEQYF
v_gene: TRBV2; j_gene: TRBJ1-6; abundance: -; d_gene: -; CDR3nt: TGTGCCAGTCCCCAGGGGCCAGGTACACCCCTCCACTTT; CDR3aa: CASPQGPGTPLHF
v_gene: TRBV7-2; j_gene: TRBJ2-2; abundance: once; d_gene: -; CDR3nt: TGTGCCACCGGCGGGCGGGAGCTGTTTTTT; CDR3aa: CATGGRELFF
v_gene: TRBV27; j_gene: TRBJ1-1; abundance: -; d_gene: TRBD1; CDR3nt: TGTGCCAGCACAACGAGGGTGACAGGGGTCCTGAACACTGAAGCTTTCTTT; CDR3aa: CASTTRVTGVLNTEAFF
v_gene: TRBV18; j_gene: TRBJ1-1; abundance: -; d_gene: TRBD1; CDR3nt: TGTGCCAGCTCACCTGGGACAGGGCCTCGGGAAGCTTTCTTT; CDR3aa: CASSPGTGPREAFF
v_gene: TRBV11-2; j_gene: TRBJ1-1; abundance: -; d_gene: TRBD1; CDR3nt: TGTGCCAGCAGCCACCTGACAGGGCACCAGACTGAAGCTTTCTTT; CDR3aa: CASSHLTGHQTEAFF
v_gene: TRBV27; j_gene: TRBJ2-1; abundance: -; d_gene: TRBD2; CDR3nt: TGTGCCAGCAGTTCACTAGCGGGAGCGTACAATGAGCAGTTCTTC; CDR3aa: CASSSLAGAYNEQFF
v_gene: TRBV19; j_gene: TRBJ1-5; abundance: -; d_gene: TRBD1; CDR3nt: TGTGCCAGTAGTACCAGACAGGGCGGGGGCAATCAGCCCCAGCATTTT; CDR3aa: CASSTRQGGGNQPQHF
v_gene: TRBV9; j_gene: TRBJ2-2; abundance: -; d_gene: TRBD2; CDR3nt: TGTGCCAGCAGACGACTAGCGGGAGCCGGGGAGCTGTTTTTT; CDR3aa: CASRRLAGAGELFF
v_gene: TRBV5-4; j_gene: TRBJ1-6; abundance: -; d_gene: -; CDR3nt: TGTGCCAGCAGCTTGTCGCAGGGCAATTCACCCCTCCACTTT; CDR3aa: CASSLSQGNSPLHF
v_gene: TRBV18; j_gene: TRBJ2-2; abundance: -; d_gene: TRBD1; CDR3nt: TGTGCCAGCTCCCCGCAGAGGGGGCTGAACACCGGGGAGCTGTTTTTT; CDR3aa: CASSPQRGLNTGELFF
v_gene: TRBV6-1; j_gene: TRBJ2-7; abundance: -; d_gene: TRBD2; CDR3nt: TGTGCCAGCAGGGAAAACATAGGGACTAGCGGTTCCTACGAGCAGTACTTC; CDR3aa: CASRENIGTSGSYEQYF
v_gene: TRBV10-3; j_gene: TRBJ2-1; abundance: -; d_gene: TRBD2; CDR3nt: TGTGCCATCAGTGAGTCCCTAGCGGGCATGTACAATGAGCAGTTCTTC; CDR3aa: CAISESLAGMYNEQFF
v_gene: TRBV5-5; j_gene: TRBJ1-2; abundance: -; d_gene: -; CDR3nt: TGTGCCAGCAGCTTTACGGCGGGGGGCGCTGGGGGCTACACCTTC; CDR3aa: CASSFTAGGAGGYTF
v_gene: TRBV9; j_gene: TRBJ2-1; abundance: -; d_gene: -; CDR3nt: TGTGCCAGCAGCGTAGTGGGGGCGAGCAATGAGCAGTTCTTC; CDR3aa: CASSVVGASNEQFF
v_gene: TRBV19; j_gene: TRBJ2-4; abundance: -; d_gene: TRBD2; CDR3nt: TGTGCCAGTAGTCCCGGGGACTACAAAAACATTCAGTACTTC; CDR3aa: CASSPGDYKNIQYF
v_gene: TRBV6-5; j_gene: TRBJ2-5; abundance: few; d_gene: -; CDR3nt: TGTGCCAGCAGTTACTCGAAATTCGGGGAGACCCAGTACTTC; CDR3aa: CASSYSKFGETQYF
v_gene: TRBV7-7; j_gene: TRBJ2-2; abundance: -; d_gene: -; CDR3nt: TGTGCTAGCAGCTTAGAAGCCCCCGGCGGCCACGGGAACACCGGGGAGCTGTTTTTT; CDR3aa: CASSLEAPGGHGNTGELFF
v_gene: TRBV19; j_gene: TRBJ1-5; abundance: -; d_gene: TRBD1; CDR3nt: TGTGCCAGTAGATCCCAGGGGGAATCACTGTTTCCCCAGCATTTT; CDR3aa: CASRSQGESLFPQHF
v_gene: TRBV5-6; j_gene: TRBJ2-1; abundance: few; d_gene: TRBD2; CDR3nt: TGTGCCAGCAGCCCCCTAGTAGCGGGAGGGTCCTACAATGAGCAGTTCTTC; CDR3aa: CASSPLVAGGSYNEQFF
v_gene: TRBV9; j_gene: TRBJ1-1; abundance: -; d_gene: -; CDR3nt: TGTGCCAGCACCCCGTCCCCAGGAATTACTGAAGCTTTCTTT; CDR3aa: CASTPSPGITEAFF
v_gene: TRBV9; j_gene: TRBJ2-7; abundance: -; d_gene: -; CDR3nt: TGTGCCAGCAGCGTAGACTCGAGCTCCTACGAGCAGTACTTC; CDR3aa: CASSVDSSSYEQYF
v_gene: TRBV2; j_gene: TRBJ2-1; abundance: -; d_gene: TRBD2; CDR3nt: TGTGCCAGCAGTTTTACTAGCGGAGGGGGTAATGAGCAGTTCTTC; CDR3aa: CASSFTSGGGNEQFF
v_gene: TRBV28; j_gene: TRBJ2-7; abundance: -; d_gene: TRBD1; CDR3nt: TGTGCCAGCGGGGGGTCCGGACAGGGGGCCGGCGAGCAGTACTTC; CDR3aa: CASGGSGQGAGEQYF
v_gene: TRBV27; j_gene: TRBJ2-1; abundance: -; d_gene: -; CDR3nt: TGTGCCAGCAACAGTGCCTACAATGAGCAGTTCTTC; CDR3aa: CASNSAYNEQFF
v_gene: TRBV4-1; j_gene: TRBJ1-2; abundance: once; d_gene: TRBD1; CDR3nt: TGCGCCAGCAGCCTTGGACAGGCAGCTAACTATGGCTACACCTTC; CDR3aa: CASSLGQAANYGYTF
v_gene: TRBV6-5; j_gene: TRBJ1-1; abundance: -; d_gene: -; CDR3nt: TGTGCCAGCAGTTACTCGATAGGGGGGAACACTGAAGCTTTCTTT; CDR3aa: CASSYSIGGNTEAFF
v_gene: TRBV5-1; j_gene: TRBJ2-7; abundance: -; d_gene: -; CDR3nt: TGCGCCAGCAGCTTAAGAGTAGCGGCGTACTCCTACGAGCAGTACTTC; CDR3aa: CASSLRVAAYSYEQYF
v_gene: TRBV20-1; j_gene: TRBJ2-3; abundance: -; d_gene: -; CDR3nt: TGCAGTGCTAGTGGTCAGGGTGGGGCAGATACGCAGTATTTT; CDR3aa: CSASGQGGADTQYF
v_gene: TRBV19; j_gene: TRBJ1-1; abundance: -; d_gene: -; CDR3nt: TGTGCCAGTAGTCATCGCCCAGACAGGAACACTGAAGCTTTCTTT; CDR3aa: CASSHRPDRNTEAFF
v_gene: TRBV29-1; j_gene: TRBJ2-1; abundance: -; d_gene: TRBD2; CDR3nt: TGCAGCGTTGAGGACCCCGGGACTAGCGGGATGGGGTTATATAATGAGCAGTTCTTC; CDR3aa: CSVEDPGTSGMGLYNEQFF
v_gene: TRBV3-1/TRBV3-2; j_gene: TRBJ2-7; abundance: -; d_gene: -; CDR3nt: TGTGCCAGCAGCCCCGGAGTAGGAGGAACCTACGAGCAGTACTTC; CDR3aa: CASSPGVGGTYEQYF
v_gene: TRBV24-1; j_gene: TRBJ2-1; abundance: -; d_gene: TRBD2; CDR3nt: TGTGCCACCAGTGATACTACGGCGGGAGATTTCAATGAGCAGTTCTTC; CDR3aa: CATSDTTAGDFNEQFF
v_gene: TRBV5-1; j_gene: TRBJ1-2; abundance: -; d_gene: -; CDR3nt: TGCGCCAGCAGCCTGACATTAATGGCGGGGGGCTACACCTTC; CDR3aa: CASSLTLMAGGYTF
v_gene: TRBV20-1; j_gene: TRBJ2-2; abundance: -; d_gene: -; CDR3nt: TGCAGTGCTGGTAGAACCGGGGAGCTGTTTTTT; CDR3aa: CSAGRTGELFF
v_gene: TRBV5-4; j_gene: TRBJ2-7; abundance: once; d_gene: -; CDR3nt: TGTGCCAGCAGCCATTACACCATTCCCTCCTACGAGCAGTACTTC; CDR3aa: CASSHYTIPSYEQYF
v_gene: TRBV14; j_gene: TRBJ1-1; abundance: -; d_gene: -; CDR3nt: TGTGCCAGCTCTTACAGAGTGGACACTGAAGCTTTCTTT; CDR3aa: CASSYRVDTEAFF
v_gene: TRBV21-1; j_gene: TRBJ2-1; abundance: -; d_gene: -; CDR3nt: TGTGCCAGCAGCAAAGGGCTCAGCGGGAGGAGTAATGAGCAGTTCTTC; CDR3aa: CASSKGLSGRSNEQFF
v_gene: TRBV28; j_gene: TRBJ1-2; abundance: -; d_gene: TRBD1; CDR3nt: TGTGCCAGCAGCGCGACAGGGTTGGGGTATGGCTACACCTTC; CDR3aa: CASSATGLGYGYTF
v_gene: TRBV2; j_gene: TRBJ1-5; abundance: once; d_gene: -; CDR3nt: TGTGCCAGCAGGAGAGACAGGACGATTAGCAATCAGCCCCAGCATTTT; CDR3aa: CASRRDRTISNQPQHF
v_gene: TRBV18; j_gene: TRBJ2-1; abundance: -; d_gene: TRBD1; CDR3nt: TGTGCCAGCTCACCGTCCCGGGACAGCTACAATGAGCAGTTCTTC; CDR3aa: CASSPSRDSYNEQFF
v_gene: TRBV2; j_gene: TRBJ2-1; abundance: -; d_gene: TRBD2; CDR3nt: TGTGCCAGCTCCTGGGAGGGCCCAAATGAGCAGTTCTTC; CDR3aa: CASSWEGPNEQFF
v_gene: TRBV3-1/TRBV3-2; j_gene: TRBJ2-5; abundance: once; d_gene: TRBD1; CDR3nt: TGTGCCAGCAGCCAAGACGGTGGGACAGGGTACTTC; CDR3aa: CASSQDGGTGYF
v_gene: TRBV11-1; j_gene: TRBJ1-1; abundance: -; d_gene: TRBD1; CDR3nt: TGTGCCAGCAGCTTGGGTACAGGGGAAACTGAAGCTTTCTTT; CDR3aa: CASSLGTGETEAFF
v_gene: TRBV10-1; j_gene: TRBJ2-7; abundance: -; d_gene: TRBD2; CDR3nt: TGCGCCAGCAGTGAGTCACGGGGACTAGCGGGAACGAATGTAAACGAGCAGTACTTC; CDR3aa: CASSESRGLAGTNVNEQYF